The next 6 T cell receptor beta chains were all read from a single sample in a study of blood T cell repertoires in COVID-19. Sequencing was performed with immunoSEQ multiplex PCR; in TCRdb, only in-frame clones are kept and a portion is missing. This sample has almost 300,000 clones; approximately 86% occur once, and the top ten carry around 1.2%. The sequenced material came from peripheral blood. The receptors originated from a man between 65 and 85 years old with acute or convalescent COVID-19.

About this clone itself: At the DNA level, this CDR3 is encoded by other sequences in the same sample as well. This chain joins TRBV2 and TRBJ1-5; D is undetermined. This CDR3 contains 16 residues. The V gene lost 8 bases and the J gene lost 7 bases, with 24 bases spanning the gap. The germline V gene encodes CDR1 SNHLY and CDR2 FYNNEI. The CDR3 region has the DNA TGTGCCAGCGGGAGTGGGCACAGAGGGCTGGGACAGCCCCAGCATTTT. The encoded protein is CASGSGHRGLGQPQHF. The variable domain in full, completed from reference TRBV2 and TRBJ1-5, reads EPEVTQTPSHQVTQMGQEVILRCVPISNHLYFYWYRQILGQKVEFLVSFYNNEISEKSEIFDDQFSVERPDGSNFTLKIRSTKLEDSAMYFCASGSGHRGLGQPQHFGDGTRLSIL.

The J gene is TRBJ1-1, the V gene TRBV25-1; D not resolved. V was pared by 7 bases and J by 1 base, with 13 bases between. Germline CDR1 MGHDK, CDR2 SYGVNS. The CDR3 is 14 residues long. In DNA, the CDR3 is TGTGCCAGCACCCCGAACACAGCGAACACTGAAGCTTTCTTT. Encoded protein: CASTPNTANTEAFF.

This rearrangement joins TRBV9 to TRBJ2-3; 9 positions agree with TRBD1. CDR3 size: 15 residues. CDR1 and CDR2 from the germline V gene are SGDLS and YYNGEE. J lost 6 bases, V lost 6 bases, and 11 bases had no gene match. Here the CDR3 DNA reads TGTGCCAGCAACCCGACAGGGGGAGCGATGGATACGCAGTATTTT. Translating gives CASNPTGGAMDTQYF. Full variable domain (remainder filled in from reference TRBV9 and TRBJ2-3): DSGVTQTPKHLITATGQRVTLRCSPRSGDLSVYWYQQSLDQGLQFLIQYYNGEERAKGNILERFSAQQFPDLHSELNLSSLELGDSALYFCASNPTGGAMDTQYFGPGTRLTVL.

Concerning this clone itself: This sample also contains other DNA sequences that code for the same CDR3. The V and J genes are TRBV7-3 and TRBJ2-1, with 8 bases that match TRBD2. Germline CDR1 is SGHTA and CDR2 is FQGTGA. The CDR3 runs to 15 residues. V shed 2 bases and J 7 bases; nucleotides not matched to a gene: 7. The chain's CDR3 is CASSLRGGSYNEQFF. In DNA, the CDR3 is TGTGCCAGCAGCTTACGGGGGGGCAGTTATAATGAGCAGTTCTTC.

The chain joins TRBV3-1 (or the pseudogene TRBV3-2) to TRBJ1-3; no reliable D call. V lost 4 bases and J lost 0, with 7 bases in between. The germline gives CDR1 LGHDT, CDR2 YNNKEL (reference sequence). The CDR3 extends over 14 amino acids. In nucleotides, the CDR3 is TGTGCCAGCAGCCGTTCAGACTCTGGAAACACCATATATTTT. This encodes CASSRSDSGNTIYF.

This clone has a single count. The V gene is TRBV28, the J gene TRBJ1-1; no clear D gene. The V and J ends lost 5 bases and 1 base respectively, with 14 bases between them. The CDR3 runs to 15 residues. Germline V lookup: CDR1 MDHEN, CDR2 SYDVKM. The DNA for the CDR3 is TGTGCCAGCAGTCGAAACCCCGGGAAGAACACTGAAGCTTTCTTT. This codes for CASSRNPGKNTEAFF.